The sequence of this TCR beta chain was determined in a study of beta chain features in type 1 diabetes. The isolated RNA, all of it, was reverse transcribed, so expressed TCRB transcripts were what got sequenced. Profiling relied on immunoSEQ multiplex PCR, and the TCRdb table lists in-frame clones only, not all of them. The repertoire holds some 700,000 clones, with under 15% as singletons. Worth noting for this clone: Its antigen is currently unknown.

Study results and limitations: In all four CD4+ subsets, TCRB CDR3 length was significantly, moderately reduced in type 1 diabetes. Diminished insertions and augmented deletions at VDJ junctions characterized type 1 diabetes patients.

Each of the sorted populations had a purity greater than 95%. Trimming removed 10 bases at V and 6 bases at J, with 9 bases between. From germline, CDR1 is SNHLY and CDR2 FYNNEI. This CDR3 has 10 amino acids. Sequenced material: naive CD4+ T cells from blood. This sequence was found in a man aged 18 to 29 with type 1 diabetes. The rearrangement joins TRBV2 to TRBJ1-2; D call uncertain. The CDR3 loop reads CAIPTHGYTF. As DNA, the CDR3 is TGTGCCATCCCTACACATGGCTACACCTTC. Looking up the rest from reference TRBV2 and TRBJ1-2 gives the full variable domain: EPEVTQTPSHQVTQMGQEVILRCVPISNHLYFYWYRQILGQKVEFLVSFYNNEISEKSEIFDDQFSVERPDGSNFTLKIRSTKLEDSAMYFCAIPTHGYTFGSGTRLTVV.